A selection of T cell receptor beta chains follows, all from one sample in a study of blood T cell repertoires in COVID-19. The method was immunoSEQ multiplex PCR; TCRdb's version includes in-frame clones alone and lacks a portion of them. Found here are some 360,000 clones, roughly 86% of them singletons; the top ten hold over 0.9%. The specimen was PBMCs or T cells enriched from blood (not recorded which). These TCRs come from a woman under 40 who had been exposed to COVID-19. CDR3s include the opening cysteine and the closing phenylalanine or tryptophan. Each record gives: J gene, D gene, V gene, clone size, CDR3 DNA, CDR3 protein. D genes are given only for firm matches. Not all rows give a size; the values are once, few, many and, for expanded clones, a class.

TRBJ2-1,TRBD2,TRBV7-8,once,TGTGCCAGCAGCTTAGGGAGTAGCGGGGTCTCTGGGCAGTTCTTC,CASSLGSSGVSGQFF
TRBJ2-3,.,TRBV15,once,TGTGCCACCAGCGGCGGATTCACAGATACGCAGTATTTT,CATSGGFTDTQYF
TRBJ1-4,.,TRBV7-9,few,TGTGCCAGCAGCTTTCAGGGATCAAATGAAAAACTGTTTTTT,CASSFQGSNEKLFF
TRBJ2-1,TRBD2,TRBV18,once,TGTGCCAGCTCACCCGGGACTAGCGGGAGGGCAAATGAGCAGTTCTTC,CASSPGTSGRANEQFF
TRBJ2-3,TRBD2,TRBV15,few,TGTGCCACCAGCAGACTAGCGGGAGCCACAGATACGCAGTATTTT,CATSRLAGATDTQYF
TRBJ2-1,TRBD2,TRBV11-3,.,TGTGCCAGCAGCTTAGTTGGGCCCGGGGGGGGTGAGCAGTTCTTC,CASSLVGPGGGEQFF
TRBJ2-5,TRBD1,TRBV3-1/TRBV3-2,.,TGTGCCAGCAGCCTTGCCGGGACAGGCGAGACCCAGTACTTC,CASSLAGTGETQYF
TRBJ1-2,.,TRBV9,.,TGTGCCAGCAGCGTAGCGGGGACTGCTACTAACTATGGCTACACCTTC,CASSVAGTATNYGYTF
TRBJ2-7,TRBD1,TRBV28,once,TGTGCCAGCAGTATATCCGGGACAGACTACGAGCAGTACTTC,CASSISGTDYEQYF
TRBJ1-1,TRBD1,TRBV7-2,once,TGTGCCAGCAGCCCCCGGACAGGGATGTTGGTAGGCACTGAAGCTTTCTTT,CASSPRTGMLVGTEAFF
TRBJ2-3,.,TRBV19,.,TGTGCCAGTAGCCGTAACCTCAGGGCCGTGGGCACAGATACGCAGTATTTT,CASSRNLRAVGTDTQYF
TRBJ1-1,.,TRBV12-3/TRBV12-4,.,TGTGCCAGCAGTTTAAGGGGGGGCACTGAAGCTTTCTTT,CASSLRGGTEAFF
TRBJ2-5,TRBD2,TRBV5-5,once,TGTGCCAGCAGCTTGAGGGCGGGAGGATCTGGGGAGACCCAGTACTTC,CASSLRAGGSGETQYF
TRBJ1-6,TRBD1,TRBV9,.,TGTGCCAGCAGCGTAGGGACAGGGGTAAAATCACCCCTCCACTTT,CASSVGTGVKSPLHF
TRBJ1-4,.,TRBV18,.,TGTGCCAGCTCACGGGCAACCCCACAAGGGGCAACTAATGAAAAACTGTTTTTT,CASSRATPQGATNEKLFF
TRBJ2-1,TRBD2,TRBV28,.,TGTGCCAGCAGTTGGGGACTAGATTCACCCAATGAGCAGTTCTTC,CASSWGLDSPNEQFF
TRBJ2-5,.,TRBV11-1,once,TGTGCCAGCAGTTTAAGGGAGTACCAAGAGACCCAGTACTTC,CASSLREYQETQYF
TRBJ2-2,TRBD1,TRBV5-1,.,TGCGCCAGCAGCCACTACGGGACAGGGGGCTCCGGGGAGCTGTTTTTT,CASSHYGTGGSGELFF
TRBJ1-5,.,TRBV5-5,few,TGTGCCAGCAGCCCTACAGGGATCAATCAGCCCCAGCATTTT,CASSPTGINQPQHF
TRBJ1-6,.,TRBV13,once,TGTGCCAGCAGCTCCTCCCAGCCAGGGAACCTCGTGTCACCCCTCCACTTT,CASSSSQPGNLVSPLHF
TRBJ2-7,.,TRBV28,.,TGTGCCAGCAGTTCGACCTCTACGGGACTTTTATGGGGAAGGTACGAGCAGTACTTC,CASSSTSTGLLWGRYEQYF
TRBJ1-5,.,TRBV29-1,.,TGCAGCGCCACTCCGTCCGGGAATAGCAATCAGCCCCAGCATTTT,CSATPSGNSNQPQHF
TRBJ2-3,TRBD1,TRBV6-5,.,TGTGCCAGCAGCCGGGGACAGGGTAACACAGATACGCAGTATTTT,CASSRGQGNTDTQYF
TRBJ2-1,TRBD2,TRBV5-1,.,TGCGCCAGCAGCTTGGACGGGACTAGCGTTGGTGAGCAGTTCTTC,CASSLDGTSVGEQFF
TRBJ1-1,.,TRBV3-1/TRBV3-2,.,TGTGCCAGCAGCCAAGTTGGGGGGAATCCTGAAGCTTTCTTT,CASSQVGGNPEAFF
TRBJ1-2,.,TRBV3-1/TRBV3-2,.,TGTGCCAGCAGCCAAGAGGGGTGGGGGGTGGACTATGGCTACACCTTC,CASSQEGWGVDYGYTF
TRBJ2-7,TRBD2,TRBV6-1,.,TGTGCCAGCAGTGAAGCTAGCGGGAGCTCCTACGAGCAGTACTTC,CASSEASGSSYEQYF
TRBJ1-2,.,TRBV6-5,.,TGTGCCAGCTCCCCGTTTGGGGGCGCGGACTATGGCTACACCTTC,CASSPFGGADYGYTF
TRBJ2-3,.,TRBV28,.,TGTGCCACCCAGGGGCGAACAGATACGCAGTATTTT,CATQGRTDTQYF
TRBJ2-1,TRBD2,TRBV11-3,.,TGTGCCAGCAGAAAGCGGGACTCCTACAATGAGCAGTTCTTC,CASRKRDSYNEQFF
TRBJ1-3,.,TRBV9,.,TGTGCCAGCAGCGCCGACAACCGGCTCTCTGGAAACACCATATATTTT,CASSADNRLSGNTIYF
TRBJ2-5,.,TRBV5-1,few,TGCGCCAGCAGCTTGGCACCCACCCGGGAGACCCAGTACTTC,CASSLAPTRETQYF
TRBJ1-2,.,TRBV18,.,TGTGCCAGCTCACCACTAAAACAGATCTATGGCTACACCTTC,CASSPLKQIYGYTF
TRBJ2-6,.,TRBV18,.,TGTGCCAGCTCACCACTCCCGGGTCCCAGCTCTGGGGCCAACGTCCTGACTTTC,CASSPLPGPSSGANVLTF
TRBJ2-7,TRBD1,TRBV7-2,.,TGTGCCAGCAGCTACCCCTGGACAGGGTATGGGAACTACGAGCAGTACTTC,CASSYPWTGYGNYEQYF
TRBJ2-7,.,TRBV24-1,.,TGTGCCACCAGTGACGGGGGGCTGAACGAGCAGTACTTC,CATSDGGLNEQYF
TRBJ1-4,.,TRBV28,.,TGTGCCAGCAGTTTCGGGGGGGATGAAAAACTGTTTTTT,CASSFGGDEKLFF
TRBJ2-5,TRBD1,TRBV7-6,.,TGTGCCAGCAGCTGGGGACAGCAAGAGACCCAGTACTTC,CASSWGQQETQYF
TRBJ2-7,TRBD1,TRBV5-8,.,TGTGCCAGCAGCTTGGTCCGGGACAGGAGGCTGTCCTACGAGCAGTACTTC,CASSLVRDRRLSYEQYF
TRBJ2-7,.,TRBV19,.,TGTGCCAGTAGTAGACCCGGAGGGAACTCTTACGAGCAGTACTTC,CASSRPGGNSYEQYF